This entry features one TCR beta chain sequence. This clonotype was detected once. The target of this receptor is not known. Germline and junction disagree at one end, which may indicate a read error. The data are from a study of tumor and adjacent non-tumor tissue in lung cancer (dated by TCRdb to 2017 to 2018). Describing the broader study: The cohort included 12 adenocarcinoma, a couple of squamous cell carcinoma and 1 small cell lung cancer patients. The approximately 15 patients were aged about 31 to 76 years, included some 10 men and 5 women, and had TNM stage I to III disease. A total of some 130,000,000 productive TCRbeta reads were generated by sequencing, corresponding to an average of approximately 4.3 million reads per sample. Bulk TCRbeta repertoires were compared between lung tumor tissue and matched distant non-tumor lung tissue obtained from 15 lung cancer patients. TCRbeta CDR3 sequencing was performed on approximately 30 paired specimens, with one tumor sample and one normal lung sample collected per patient.

Paper-wide results and their limitations: TCR diversity was significantly higher in younger patients, and higher tumor TCR diversity was associated with shorter overall and disease-free survival. With only roughly 14 patients in the cohort, the authors noted that larger samples and more detailed clinical data are needed. Peripheral blood was not sequenced, so blood TCRbeta repertoires in these lung cancer patients were not examined. Tumor tissue showed significantly greater TCR diversity (inverse Simpson) than normal lung tissue (roughly 390 vs 170, P = 0.0075, Mann-Whitney U test). In normal lung, the top 100 clones accounted for a significantly larger cumulative share of the repertoire than in tumor tissue. Neither the sequencing platform nor unique molecular identifiers are mentioned in the methods.

RNA was isolated from bulk, unsorted tissue, and RNA quality was assessed with a NanoDrop ND-1000 and an Agilent 2100. Newly diagnosed lung cancer patients without prior chemotherapy who had been admitted for thoracic surgery in China between August and November 2014 were enrolled as donors. Anyone who had undergone radiotherapy or chemotherapy before, or who had another cancer at the same time, was left out of the study. Pieces of surgical tissue measuring 1-2 cm3 were kept in RNAlater solution and held at -80 degrees C until needed. Library prep was done by multiplex PCR. The instrument given in TCRdb is Illumina HiSeq 2500. TCRbeta libraries were constructed through three rounds of nested PCR with primers (Table S4) according to protocols modified from ARM-PCR. PCR products of 200-500 bp were gel-excised and purified with the QIAquick gel extraction kit before sequencing. From the authors' description of their analysis: Trimmomatic was used to clean the reads, FLASH merged the cleaned reads into complete CDR3 sequences, and MiTCR assigned the sequences to V(D)J germline segments. Clonal diversity was calculated as the inverse Simpson's index using VDJtools. In-frame sequences lacking a premature stop codon were counted as productive reads. TCRdb ran its own pipeline on the public reads, namely fastp trimming at Q25 and MiXCR clone calling, and kept in-frame beta chains. Rows matching on CDR3 protein sequence are summarized as one entry with the most common DNA and genes. The V and J calls and clone size come from TCRdb's table, not from the authors' own analysis. A total of approximately 120,000 distinct CDR3 sequences appear in this sample, roughly 64% of them only once. More than 10% of the sample is held by the ten biggest clonotypes.

From its cysteine to its phenylalanine, the CDR3 spans 14 amino acids. CDR3 DNA only is kept here, 42 bases in frame from base 1. The CDR1 and CDR2 encoded by the germline V gene (reference sequence) are DFQATT and SNEGSKA. Sample: lung tumor tissue. The chain joins TRBV20-1 to TRBJ2-1, with 7 bases matching TRBD2. The origin of this receptor is a man aged 25 to 45 with non-small cell lung cancer. The nucleotide sequence reads TGCAGTGTTAGAGCCGCGGGAGACTACTATGAGCAGTTCTTC. Translated, it reads CSVRAAGDYYEQFF.